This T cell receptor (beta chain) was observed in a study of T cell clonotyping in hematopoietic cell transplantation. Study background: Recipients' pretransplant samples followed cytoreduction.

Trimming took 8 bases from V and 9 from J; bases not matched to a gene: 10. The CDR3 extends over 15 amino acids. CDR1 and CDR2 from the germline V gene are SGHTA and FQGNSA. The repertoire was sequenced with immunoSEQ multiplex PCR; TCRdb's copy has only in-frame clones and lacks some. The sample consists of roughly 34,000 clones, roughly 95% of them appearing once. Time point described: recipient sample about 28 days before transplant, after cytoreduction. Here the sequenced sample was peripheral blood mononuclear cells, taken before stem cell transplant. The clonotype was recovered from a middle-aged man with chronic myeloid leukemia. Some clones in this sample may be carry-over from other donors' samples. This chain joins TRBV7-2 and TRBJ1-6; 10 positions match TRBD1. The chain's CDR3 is CASSGTGAVGSPLHF. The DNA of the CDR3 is TGTGCCAGCTCCGGGACAGGGGCAGTGGGTTCACCCCTCCACTTT.